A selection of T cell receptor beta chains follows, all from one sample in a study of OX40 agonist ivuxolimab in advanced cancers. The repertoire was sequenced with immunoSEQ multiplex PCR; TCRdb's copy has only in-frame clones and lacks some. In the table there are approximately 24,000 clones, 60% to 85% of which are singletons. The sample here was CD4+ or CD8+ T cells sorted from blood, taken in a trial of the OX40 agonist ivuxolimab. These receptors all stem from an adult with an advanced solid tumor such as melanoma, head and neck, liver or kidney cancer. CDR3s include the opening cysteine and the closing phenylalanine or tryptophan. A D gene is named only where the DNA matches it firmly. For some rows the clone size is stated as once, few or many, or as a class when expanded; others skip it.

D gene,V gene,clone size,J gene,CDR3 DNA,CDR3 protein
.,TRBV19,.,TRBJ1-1,TGTGCCAGTAAATGGTACACTTCGAACACTGAAGCTTTCTTT,CASKWYTSNTEAFF
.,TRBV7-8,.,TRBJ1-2,TGTGCCAGCAGCTTAGACAGGGAGAACTATGGCTACACCTTC,CASSLDRENYGYTF
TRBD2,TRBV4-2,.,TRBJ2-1,TGTGCCAGCAGCCAAACGACTAGCGGGGGATACAATGAGCAGTTCTTC,CASSQTTSGGYNEQFF
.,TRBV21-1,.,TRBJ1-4,TGTGCCAGCAGAGGGTACAGGAGCGGGATCGGAGAAAAACTGTTTTTT,CASRGYRSGIGEKLFF
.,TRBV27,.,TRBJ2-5,TGTGCCAGCAGTTCATCTAGGGGCAGGGAGACCCAGTACTTC,CASSSSRGRETQYF
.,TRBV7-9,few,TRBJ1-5,TGTGCCAGCAGCTTGAGAGGGGGAAATCAGCCCCAGCATTTT,CASSLRGGNQPQHF
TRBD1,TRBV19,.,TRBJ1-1,TGTGCCAGTATGGACAGGCTGAACACTGAAGCTTTCTTT,CASMDRLNTEAFF
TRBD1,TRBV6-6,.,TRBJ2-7,TGTGCCAGCAGTTATGGAATTCAGGGGGCCGGCGAGCAGTACTTC,CASSYGIQGAGEQYF
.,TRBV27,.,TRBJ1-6,TGTGCCAGCAGTCCACCCCCAATCTATAATTCACCCCTCCACTTT,CASSPPPIYNSPLHF
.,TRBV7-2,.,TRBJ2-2,TGTGCCAGCAGCCCTCCACTGGGGGTCAACACCGGGGAGCTGTTTTTT,CASSPPLGVNTGELFF
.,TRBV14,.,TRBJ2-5,TGTGCCAGCAGCCAAGATCGGGGAGTGTTCCGTACAGGGCTCCACGAGACCCAGTACTTC,CASSQDRGVFRTGLHETQYF
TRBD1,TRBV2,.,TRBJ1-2,TGTGCCAGCAGGGGACAGGGGGGAGGCTACACCTTC,CASRGQGGGYTF
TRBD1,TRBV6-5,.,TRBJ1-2,TGTGCCAGCCGGGACAGCGTTAACTATGGCTACACCTTC,CASRDSVNYGYTF
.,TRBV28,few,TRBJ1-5,TGTGCCAGCAGGGCCCCGGATCAGCCCCAGCATTTT,CASRAPDQPQHF
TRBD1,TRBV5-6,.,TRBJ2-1,TGTGCCAGCAGCTGGCCTGGACAGGGGGTAGACAATGAGCAGTTCTTC,CASSWPGQGVDNEQFF
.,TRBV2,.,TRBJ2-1,TGTGCCAGCGGGGGGAATGAGCAGTTCTTC,CASGGNEQFF
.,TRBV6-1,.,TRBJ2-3,TGTGCCAGCAGTGAAGCTGCGGGACTCACAGATACGCAGTATTTT,CASSEAAGLTDTQYF